The present T cell receptor (beta chain) was sequenced within a study of T cell responses to AZD1222 COVID-19 vaccine. About the study: Pooled samples include second doses given at about 4 or 12 weeks.

Clones were read by immunoSEQ multiplex PCR, and TCRdb kept only the in-frame ones, dropping some. This sample carries about 150,000 clones, about 91% of them seen once, and the ten largest clones take around 1.4%. V lost 3 bases to trimming and J lost 5 bases, with 24 bases between them. The CDR3 runs to 17 residues. In germline, CDR1 is SGDLS, CDR2 YYNGEE. The specimen was peripheral blood, collected on day 0 of AZD1222 vaccination. The source of this sequence is an adult in good health. The chain employs TRBV9 and TRBJ2-7; D uncertain. The chain's CDR3 is CASSDKGWAFISDEQYF. In DNA form, the CDR3 reads TGTGCCAGCAGCGATAAAGGGTGGGCATTTATCAGCGACGAGCAGTACTTC.